The clone carrying this T cell receptor (beta chain) occurred many times. The antigen is unknown. This entry is derived from a study of T cells in Graves' hyperthyroidism and ophthalmopathy. Notes on the study in general: Blood held most thyroid clonotypes expanded above 0.001 frequency.

The investigators amplified TCR beta CDR3 regions from RNA transcripts. The TCR CDR3 was amplified in a first-round RT-PCR using the HTBI primer set. TCRdb called the multiplex PCR reads again in MiXCR, with one record for every CDR3 protein. Found here are about 360,000 distinct CDR3 sequences, approximately 13% of them singletons; the top ten hold 9% to 9.5%. Sequencing was performed on blood. The sequence derives from a woman aged 18-29 years with Graves' hyperthyroidism.

This chain's CDR3 is CSEGSFTDTQYF. In DNA, the CDR3 is TGCAGTGAAGGCAGCTTCACAGATACGCAGTATTTT. The rearrangement uses TRBV20-1 and TRBJ2-3; D uncertain. This CDR3 is 12 amino acids long. CDR1 DFQATT and CDR2 SNEGSKA come from the germline V gene (reference sequence). V lost 7 bases and J lost 2, with 10 bases in between.